These 27 T cell receptor beta chains originate from one sample sequenced in a study of T cell responses to AZD1222 COVID-19 vaccine. The repertoire was sequenced with immunoSEQ multiplex PCR; TCRdb's copy has only in-frame clones and lacks some. The sample lists 150,000 to 200,000 clones, 87% occurring once. The source material was peripheral blood, sampled on day 0 of MenACWY control vaccination. These receptor sequences come from an adult in good health.

The rearrangement links TRBV28 to TRBJ1-2, with a weak D call TRBD1 (5 bases). The CDR3 spans 17 residues. The V gene lost 5 bases and the J gene lost 8 bases, with 27 bases spanning the gap. Germline CDR1 MDHEN, CDR2 SYDVKM. CDR3 in DNA: TGTGCCAGCAGTCCTTACTTACCGGGACGCAACTTGGGAGGCTACACCTTC. This codes for CASSPYLPGRNLGGYTF.

This sequence joins TRBV4-2 and TRBJ2-2; possible D gene TRBD2, 6 bases. Germline loops: CDR1 LGHNA, CDR2 YNFKEQ. The CDR3 extends over 15 amino acids. Trimming shortened V by 0 bases and J by 4 bases, and 9 bases separated the two germline ends. CDR3 nucleotides: TGTGCCAGCAGCCAAGATCGGGGGAGCACCGGGGAGCTGTTTTTT. This sequence encodes CASSQDRGSTGELFF.

The rearrangement joins TRBV30 to TRBJ2-3, with 11 bases identical to TRBD2. The germline V gene has CDR1 GTSNPN and CDR2 SVGIG (reference sequence). The CDR3 loop spans 15 amino acids. V lost 5 bases, J lost 2 bases, and 6 bases stayed unmatched. The DNA for the CDR3 is TGTGCCTGGGGAGGGACTAGCGGCATCACAGATACGCAGTATTTT. It translates to CAWGGTSGITDTQYF.

This clone showed up just a few times. The chain carries TRBV6-4 and TRBJ2-3; unclear D gene. Trimming shortened V by 3 bases and J by 4 bases, and 17 bases separated the two germline ends. The CDR3 is 16 amino acids. CDR1 MRHNA and CDR2 SNTAGT come from the germline V gene. Here the CDR3 DNA reads TGTGCCAGCAGTGAGAGTCCAATAAATGGGGCAGATACGCAGTATTTT. Amino acids: CASSESPINGADTQYF.

The V and J genes are TRBV29-1 and TRBJ2-1; 10 nucleotides line up with TRBD2. This CDR3 region has 12 residues. Germline lookup yields CDR1 SQVTM and CDR2 ANQGSEA. V trimming: 6 bases; J trimming: 7 bases; junction bases outside the gene matches: 3. The DNA for the CDR3 is TGCAGCGTGGGACTAGCGAAAAATGAGCAGTTCTTC. Translated, it gives CSVGLAKNEQFF.

J is TRBJ1-1 and V is TRBV7-8, with D unclear. The length of the CDR3 is 14 residues. CDR1 and CDR2 (germline): SGHVS, FQNEAQ. V shed 4 bases and J shed 5 bases, with 14 bases lying between them. The CDR3 sequence is CASSSTRVGTEAFF. Written as DNA, the CDR3 is TGTGCCAGCAGCTCCACAAGGGTAGGGACTGAAGCTTTCTTT.

V is TRBV9 and J is TRBJ1-1; D may be TRBD1 (6 bases). Germline values: CDR1 SGDLS, CDR2 YYNGEE. The CDR3 has 14 amino acids. V lost 4 bases and J lost 0, with 10 bases in between. CDR3 nucleotide sequence: TGTGCCAGCAGCCAGGGGCCCGTGAACACTGAAGCTTTCTTT. Translated: CASSQGPVNTEAFF.

The chain employs TRBV7-3 and TRBJ2-3; 7 positions match TRBD2. The V segment lost 1 base and the J segment 1 base; nucleotides outside the gene matches: 2. The CDR3 has 15 residues. From germline, CDR1 is SGHTA and CDR2 FQGTGA. The CDR3 DNA follows: TGTGCCAGCAGCTTAATGGCGGGGGGCACAGATACGCAGTATTTT. Its protein product is CASSLMAGGTDTQYF. Together with reference TRBV7-3 and TRBJ2-3, the CDR3 gives the full variable domain: GAGVSQTPSNKVTEKGKYVELRCDPISGHTALYWYRQSLGQGPEFLIYFQGTGAADDSGLPNDRFFAVRPEGSVSTLKIQRTERGDSAVYLCASSLMAGGTDTQYFGPGTRLTVL.

The chain links TRBV7-3 to TRBJ2-7; 9 bases align to TRBD1. Germline V CDR1 and CDR2: SGHTA, FQGTGA. The CDR3 is 12 residues long. V lost 5 bases and J lost 12; bases outside the gene matches: 8. The CDR3 sequence: CASSAAGTGLYF. CDR3 nucleotide sequence: TGTGCCAGCAGCGCCGCCGGGACAGGGCTGTACTTC.

V gene TRBV7-3 combines with J gene TRBJ2-1; D is ambiguous. The V end lost 2 bases, the J end lost 8 bases, and 7 bases lay between the germline ends. This CDR3 spans 12 amino acids. The germline V gene encodes CDR1 SGHTA and CDR2 FQGTGA. DNA of the CDR3: TGTGCCAGCAGCTTAGGGAACGATGAGCAGTTCTTC. It codes for CASSLGNDEQFF.

The chain joins TRBV7-9 to TRBJ1-3; D is possibly TRBD1 (6 bases). V was shortened by 5 bases and J by 0 bases, with 8 bases between the two germline ends. This CDR3 is 14 amino acids long. CDR1 SEHNR and CDR2 FQNEAQ come from the germline V gene (reference sequence). CDR3: CASSGQSSGNTIYF. In DNA form, the CDR3 reads TGTGCCAGCAGCGGACAGAGCTCTGGAAACACCATATATTTT.

The V gene is TRBV6-2 or TRBV6-3, the J gene TRBJ2-2, with unresolved D. CDR3 length: 14 amino acids. In germline, CDR1 is MNHEY, CDR2 SVGEGT. Trimming took 6 bases from V and 1 from J, leaving 9 bases between them. The CDR3 DNA reads as TGTGCCAGCAGCCCCGTCTGGAACACCGGGGAGCTGTTTTTT. Its translation is CASSPVWNTGELFF.

This chain connects TRBV24-1 to TRBJ2-1; no firm D call. The V gene lost 4 bases and the J gene lost 9 bases, with 27 bases spanning the gap. The CDR3 length is 18 residues. Germline V lookup: CDR1 KGHDR, CDR2 SFDVKD. Written as DNA, the CDR3 is TGTGCCACCAGTGAATCGCTTCCCGGAAATACCCAGTTTGGTGAGCAGTTCTTC. Translation: CATSESLPGNTQFGEQFF.

V gene TRBV18 combines with J gene TRBJ2-1, with 7 bases identical to TRBD2. V was clipped by 6 bases and J by 2 bases; unmatched bases: 7. This CDR3 has 15 amino acids. The germline gives CDR1 KGHSH, CDR2 LQKENI. The CDR3 region has the DNA TGTGCCAGCTCGGGAGGGCCGGGGGCCTACAATGAGCAGTTCTTC. It encodes CASSGGPGAYNEQFF.

The genes are TRBV5-6 and TRBJ1-2, with D unclear. Germline CDR1 SGHDT, CDR2 YYEEEE. Trimming pared 0 bases from V and 0 bases from J, leaving 9 bases between. The CDR3 contains 15 residues. The CDR3: CASSLVGESNYGYTF. CDR3 coding DNA: TGTGCCAGCAGCTTGGTCGGGGAATCTAACTATGGCTACACCTTC.

V is TRBV5-4 and J is TRBJ2-3; the D gene is possibly TRBD1 (5 bases). Between the trimmed V and J ends, which lost 4 bases and 6 bases, there was a span of 9 bases. Germline V gene lookup returns CDR1 SGHNT and CDR2 YYREEE (reference sequence). The length of the CDR3 is 12 residues. CDR3 amino acids: CASSLRGDTQYF. The CDR3 coding sequence is TGTGCCAGCAGCCTTAGGGGCGATACGCAGTATTTT.

The J gene is TRBJ1-1, the V gene TRBV27; 9 bases agree with TRBD1. V lost 8 bases, J lost 0 bases, and 7 bases stayed unmatched. Germline V gives CDR1 MNHEY, CDR2 SMNVEV (reference sequence). CDR3 length equals 15 residues. In nucleotides, the CDR3 is TGTGCCAGCGCGAGTCGGGACAGGGTGAACACTGAAGCTTTCTTT. Translation: CASASRDRVNTEAFF.

V usage is TRBV3-1 (or the pseudogene TRBV3-2) and J usage is TRBJ2-1, with D possibly TRBD1 on 5 matching bases. The CDR3 sequence is 14 residues long. Germline V lookup: CDR1 LGHDT, CDR2 YNNKEL (reference sequence). Trimming removed 2 bases at V and 8 bases at J, with 13 bases between. The CDR3 DNA follows: TGTGCCAGCAGCCAAATGGTCAGGGCCGATGAGCAGTTCTTC. Encoded protein: CASSQMVRADEQFF.

The gene calls are TRBV3-1 (or the pseudogene TRBV3-2) and TRBJ1-2; 12 bases are shared with TRBD1. The J segment lost 7 bases and the V segment lost 3 bases, leaving 3 bases of the junction unmatched. The germline CDR1 and CDR2 sequences are LGHDT and YNNKEL (reference sequence). There are 14 residues in the CDR3. CDR3 DNA sequence: TGTGCCAGCAGCCAGGGACAGGGGGCGGGTGGCTACACCTTC. Protein product: CASSQGQGAGGYTF.

The CDR3 is CATSSVATGISPLHF. In nucleotides, the CDR3 is TGTGCCACCAGCAGTGTCGCGACAGGGATTTCACCCCTCCACTTT. The genes are TRBV15 and TRBJ1-6; 7 nucleotides align to TRBD1. V shed 3 bases and J 9 bases; nucleotides not matched to a gene: 8. The CDR3 extends over 15 amino acids. Germline V CDR1 and CDR2: LNHNV, YYDKDF (reference sequence).

The rearrangement links TRBV13 to TRBJ2-2, with 8 bases that match TRBD2. The CDR3 length is 15 residues. The germline gives CDR1 PRHDT, CDR2 FYEKMQ (reference sequence). The trim removed 1 base at V and 7 bases at J, leaving 5 bases unmatched. CDR3 loop: CASSLAGGPGGELFF. The CDR3 nucleotides are TGTGCCAGCAGCTTAGCGGGGGGGCCGGGCGGGGAGCTGTTTTTT.

This clone has just one count. CDR3 bases: TGCGCCAGCAGCTCAGGACAGGGGGCGTCCTACGAGCAGTACTTC. Translating gives CASSSGQGASYEQYF. The chain couples TRBV5-1 to TRBJ2-7, with 11 bases fitting TRBD1. Trimming removed 3 bases from V and 1 base from J; junction bases left unmatched: 3. The germline V gene encodes CDR1 SGHRS and CDR2 YFSETQ. This CDR3 is built from 15 residues.

V is TRBV28 and J is TRBJ2-2, with 10 bases aligning to TRBD1. Germline CDR1 reads MDHEN; CDR2 reads SYDVKM. The CDR3 contains 15 residues. V was clipped by 2 bases and J by 3 bases; unmatched bases: 0. CDR3 in DNA: TGTGCCAGCAGTTTAGGACAGGGGGACACCGGGGAGCTGTTTTTT. It encodes CASSLGQGDTGELFF.

The chain couples TRBV6-1 to TRBJ1-1, with D perhaps matching TRBD1 (6 bases). The CDR3 loop spans 13 amino acids. CDR1 is MNHNS and CDR2 is SASEGT in the germline V gene. Trimming pared 10 bases from V and 4 bases from J, leaving 16 bases between. The CDR3 is CAIQNEQGTEAFF. CDR3 DNA: TGTGCCATCCAGAACGAACAGGGCACTGAAGCTTTCTTT.

The table lists this clone with a few counts. The rearrangement links TRBV7-9 to TRBJ2-2, with TRBD1 as a possible D gene (5 bases). The CDR3 consists of 15 residues. CDR1 SEHNR and CDR2 FQNEAQ come from the germline V gene (reference sequence). V lost 5 bases to trimming and J lost 0 bases, with 10 bases between them. CDR3 loop: CASSLQGTNTGELFF. CDR3 DNA: TGTGCCAGCAGCCTCCAGGGAACGAACACCGGGGAGCTGTTTTTT.

This chain uses TRBV27 with TRBJ2-1; 10 bases are a match to TRBD2. In germline, CDR1 is MNHEY, CDR2 SMNVEV (reference sequence). Germline trimming cut 4 bases from V and 7 bases from J; bases unmatched to any gene: 13. The CDR3 contains 17 residues. CDR3 coding DNA: TGTGCCAGCAGTTCAATCAGCAGCGGGAGGGCCCTTAATGAGCAGTTCTTC. Protein product: CASSSISSGRALNEQFF.

The rearrangement links TRBV12-3 or TRBV12-4 to TRBJ2-7; D is uncertain. Trimming took off 3 bases at V and 2 bases at J, with 5 bases between the two ends. CDR3 length: 12 residues. This CDR3 is CASSFVTYEQYF. Written as DNA, the CDR3 is TGTGCCAGCAGTTTTGTCACCTACGAGCAGTACTTC.